This T cell receptor beta chain stems from a study of T cell clusters in autoimmune cytopenias. The study's findings and limits: The T cell clusters were defined only in silico, without experimental functional validation.

This CDR3 is 15 amino acids long. One tube held mixed TRB-A and TRB-B primer pools for touch-down PCR. With the multiplex PCR reads reprocessed, TCRdb shows one record per CDR3 protein and no DNA. The sample totals just over 6,000 distinct CDR3 sequences. Each sample's input was approximately 0.25 ug genomic DNA, 35,000 to 40,000 genome equivalents. This clonotype is identified as medium-sized (0.01 to 0.1%) from frequency. The antigen remains undetermined. The same data also went into a second study, on T cell repertoires in aging, cancer and after chemotherapy.

The specimen sequenced was peripheral blood. The receptor comes from a human donor in good health. The V and J genes are TRBV12-3 or TRBV12-4 and TRBJ1-6; TCRdb returns TRBD1, unconfirmable since there is no DNA. The CDR3 here is CASSLTGQGNSPLHF.